The 7 T cell receptor beta chains in this list originate from one sample, sequenced in a study of T cells in Graves' hyperthyroidism and ophthalmopathy. From RNA transcripts, TCR beta CDR3 regions were amplified. The HTBI primer set drove a first-round RT-PCR of the TCR CDR3. TCRdb re-called the multiplex PCR reads with MiXCR, one entry per CDR3 protein. The sample shows 400,000 to 450,000 distinct CDR3 sequences, about 15% of them seen only once. Sample: blood. Receptors originate from a man between 18 and 35 years old with Graves' ophthalmopathy.

This clonotype was seen many times. The J gene is TRBJ2-7, the V gene TRBV27, with D maybe TRBD2 (6 bases). Germline lookup yields CDR1 MNHEY and CDR2 SMNVEV (reference sequence). There are 15 residues in the CDR3. Trimming cost V 1 base and J 2 bases, with 12 bases left between them. CDR3 DNA sequence: TGTGCCAGCAGTTTATACGGGGGTTCGACCTACGAGCAGTACTTC. Residues: CASSLYGGSTYEQYF.

This clonotype came up many times. V gene TRBV6-2 or TRBV6-3 combines with J gene TRBJ2-1; D call uncertain. This CDR3 region has 15 residues. CDR1 and CDR2 (germline): MNHEY, SVGEGT. Trimming took off 2 bases at V and 0 bases at J, with 8 bases between the two ends. The CDR3 spells CASSYRNPSYNEQFF. The CDR3 DNA reads as TGTGCCAGCAGTTACCGGAACCCCTCCTACAATGAGCAGTTCTTC.

V is TRBV20-1 and J is TRBJ2-2; 8 bases match TRBD1. This CDR3 comprises 14 residues. Germline lookup yields CDR1 DFQATT and CDR2 SNEGSKA (reference sequence). The V and J ends lost 8 bases and 1 base, in that order; junction bases with no gene match: 6. The CDR3 DNA sequence: TGCAGTTTTCTGGGACAGGTGAACACCGGGGAGCTGTTTTTT. Protein product: CSFLGQVNTGELFF.

This clonotype has at least ten counts. The genes are TRBV3-1 and TRBJ1-2; the match to TRBD1 covers 9 bases. CDR3 length: 14 residues. Unmatched junction bases numbered 4, after V lost 3 bases and J lost 5 bases. Germline assignment: CDR1 LGHDT and CDR2 YNNKEL (reference sequence). The CDR3 region is CASSQGGTGYGYTF. The CDR3 coding sequence is TGTGCCAGCAGCCAGGGAGGGACAGGGTATGGCTACACCTTC.

This clonotype appeared many times. The genes are TRBV6-1 and TRBJ1-1; D call uncertain. Germline assignment: CDR1 MNHNS and CDR2 SASEGT. The CDR3 totals 13 residues. V was clipped by 5 bases and J by 4 bases, with 11 bases between them. CDR3 coding DNA: TGTGCCAGCAGTAGGCAGGAGAGCACTGAAGCTTTCTTT. This sequence encodes CASSRQESTEAFF.

The chain joins TRBV6-2 or TRBV6-3 to TRBJ2-5, with TRBD2 identical over 8 bases. V lost 6 bases and J lost 5; bases outside the gene matches: 11. Germline V gene lookup returns CDR1 MNHEY and CDR2 SVGEGT. The CDR3 is 15 amino acids. The CDR3 DNA follows: TGTGCCAGCAGAACGAGCGGGGGCGTGGAGGAGACCCAGTACTTC. It yields the protein CASRTSGGVEETQYF.

This clonotype was detected many times. The chain joins TRBV5-1 to TRBJ1-6, with 9 bases identical to TRBD1. CDR1 is SGHRS, CDR2 YFSETQ, per germline. Germline trimming cut 5 bases from V and 10 bases from J; bases unmatched to any gene: 4. The CDR3 runs 13 residues. CDR3: CASRSGTGSPLHF. In DNA form, the CDR3 reads TGCGCCAGCAGATCCGGGACAGGGTCACCCCTCCACTTT.